This TCR beta chain was identified during a study of blood T cell repertoires in COVID-19. Study-level information: Spain, Italy and the United States supplied samples that represented acute and convalescent COVID-19.

Some clones are missing from TCRdb's copy, which holds only in-frame ones; the method was immunoSEQ multiplex PCR. The table has 100,000 to 150,000 clones, approximately 83% seen once. Sequenced sample: peripheral blood. The sequence was obtained from a woman in her 70s with acute or convalescent COVID-19.

The CDR3 loop is CASSQDRGYDEQYF. The DNA for the CDR3 is TGCGCCAGCAGCCAGGACAGGGGGTATGACGAGCAGTACTTC. The chain uses TRBV4-3 and TRBJ2-7, with TRBD1 matching 10 bases. This CDR3 is 14 amino acids long. CDR1 and CDR2 (germline): LGHNA, YSLEER. V lost 3 bases to trimming and J lost 5 bases; unmatched junction nucleotides: 4.